This TCR beta chain stems from a study of regulatory T cells in long-lasting Graves disease. With iRepertoire HTBI primers and Arm-PCR of CDR3 regions, TCR beta libraries were built. Via MiXCR, TCRdb re-called the multiplex PCR reads, giving one row per CDR3 protein. The sample records 500,000 to 700,000 distinct CDR3 sequences, roughly 15% being singletons. Time point reported: newly diagnosed GD, antithyroid drugs for less than 3 months. The authors made the TCR library using RNA they extracted from PBMCs. Per germline, CDR1 MGHRA and CDR2 YSYEKL. Trimming removed 3 bases at V and 4 bases at J, with 16 bases between. There are 15 residues in the CDR3. The data also belong to a second study, concerning T cells in Graves' hyperthyroidism and ophthalmopathy.

This specimen was peripheral blood mononuclear cells (PBMCs), taken at new diagnosis, from a patient treated with antithyroid drugs. This chain links TRBV4-1 with TRBJ2-7, with TRBD2 as a possible D gene (6 bases). The TCR sequence derives from a woman under 40 with Graves disease. CDR3 DNA: TGCGCCAGCAGCCACCCGGGACTGCATGTGTACGAGCAGTACTTC. Residues: CASSHPGLHVYEQYF.